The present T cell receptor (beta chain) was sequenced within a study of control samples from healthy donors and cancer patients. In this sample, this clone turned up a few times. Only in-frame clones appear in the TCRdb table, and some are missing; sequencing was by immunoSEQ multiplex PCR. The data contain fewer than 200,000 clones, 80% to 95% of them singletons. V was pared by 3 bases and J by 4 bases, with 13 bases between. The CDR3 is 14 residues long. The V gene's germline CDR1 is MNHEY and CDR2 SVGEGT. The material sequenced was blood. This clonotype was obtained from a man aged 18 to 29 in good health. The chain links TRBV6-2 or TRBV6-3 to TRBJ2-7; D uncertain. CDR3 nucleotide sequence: TGTGCCAGCAGTTATGTCCCACCCAGATACGAGCAGTACTTC. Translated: CASSYVPPRYEQYF.